Sequencing of this T cell receptor (beta chain) was carried out in a study of STAT5B mutations in CD4+ large granular lymphocyte leukemia. Points from the study as a whole: Higher CD4+ than CD8+ T-LGLL clonality might reflect small sample size. Compared with healthy controls (2/35), patient top clones favored TRBV06 (8/27).

The survey-level immunoSEQ assay was used. In the authors' workflow: The detection floor for productive clonotype frequency was 2.59 x 10-5. Sequenced by immunoSEQ multiplex PCR; TCRdb stores in-frame clones only, minus some. The V and J calls and clone size are taken from that table; D and trimming were inferred from the DNA. Altogether under 40,000 clones are present, around 73% being singletons, with the ten largest covering approximately 2.5%. J lost 3 bases, V lost 5 bases, and 3 bases had no gene match. This CDR3 contains 14 residues. Germline CDR1 MDHEN, CDR2 SYDVKM. About this clone itself: Its antigen is unidentified.

The rearrangement uses TRBV28 and TRBJ1-4; 7 nucleotides line up with TRBD1. This receptor was identified in a human donor in good health. Source material: CD4+ T cells from blood buffy coats. The CDR3 sequence: CASSRTGPNEKLFF. The DNA for the CDR3 is TGTGCCAGCAGTCGGACAGGCCCTAATGAAAAACTGTTTTTT.